This TCR beta chain was captured by sequencing in a study of blood T cells in healthy people across ages. Germline V gives CDR1 LGHDT, CDR2 YNNKEL (reference sequence). This CDR3 comprises 15 residues. The V gene end was trimmed by 2 bases and the J gene end by 6 bases; junction bases not matched to a gene: 8. Researchers report isolating at least 6 million PBMCs per sample. Together with a sample-barcoded 5' primer, a J-beta primer mix was included in a second PCR lasting roughly 6 to 12 cycles. Carrying 12 random nucleotides, a template-switch adaptor labeled each individual cDNA molecule. TCRdb re-analysed the 5' RACE reads in MiXCR, keeping a single row per CDR3 protein. The table includes over a million distinct CDR3 sequences, 45% detected once. Overall study results and limits: The authors considered diversity estimates from one million T cells to be underestimates.

Worth noting for this clonotype: The antigen is not known.

The sample taken for sequencing was blood. The V gene is TRBV3-1, the J gene TRBJ2-7, with 9 nucleotides matching TRBD1. This TCR was sampled from a woman in her fifties or sixties in good health. The CDR3 nucleotides are TGTGCCAGCAGCCAAAGTCCCGGGACAGGGTGCGAGCAGTACTTC. Translating gives CASSQSPGTGCEQYF.